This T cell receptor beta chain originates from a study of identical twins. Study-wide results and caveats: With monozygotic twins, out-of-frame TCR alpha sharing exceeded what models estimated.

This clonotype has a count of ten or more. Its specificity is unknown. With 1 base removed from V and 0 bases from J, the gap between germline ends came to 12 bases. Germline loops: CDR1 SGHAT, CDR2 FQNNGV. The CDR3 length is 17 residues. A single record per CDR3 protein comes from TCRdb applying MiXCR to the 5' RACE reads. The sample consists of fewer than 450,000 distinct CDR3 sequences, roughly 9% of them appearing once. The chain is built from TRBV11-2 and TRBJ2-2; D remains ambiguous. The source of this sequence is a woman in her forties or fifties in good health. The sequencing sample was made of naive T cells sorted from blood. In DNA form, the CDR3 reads TGTGCCAGCAGCTTAGGTATTCTACCTTCGAACACCGGGGAGCTGTTTTTT. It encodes CASSLGILPSNTGELFF.